This TCR beta chain derives from a study of T cell responses to AZD1222 COVID-19 vaccine. Study information: Second-dose groups at about 4 or about 12 weeks were pooled.

V lost 0 bases, J lost 7 bases, and 11 bases lay in between. CDR1 and CDR2 from the germline V gene are SGDLS and YYNGEE. There are 14 residues in the CDR3. Sequencing used immunoSEQ multiplex PCR; TCRdb keeps in-frame clones, though not all of them. The profile covers about 84,000 clones, with around nine tenths appearing a single time and roughly 1.6% taken by the ten largest. Study-wide points: There were mostly white British donors and more females than males, and clonal diversity was possibly underestimated. Vaccine-associated CD4 TCRs ranged over spike, dominating at 160-218 and 743-854.

In regard to this clone: What it binds is unknown.

The V call is TRBV9, the J call TRBJ2-1, with D perhaps being TRBD1 or TRBD2 (5 bases each). This clonotype was sampled from an adult in good health. Sample: peripheral blood, taken on day 0 of AZD1222 vaccination. The CDR3 nucleotides are TGTGCCAGCAGCGTAGGGGACGGGCAGAATGAGCAGTTCTTC. This translates into CASSVGDGQNEQFF.